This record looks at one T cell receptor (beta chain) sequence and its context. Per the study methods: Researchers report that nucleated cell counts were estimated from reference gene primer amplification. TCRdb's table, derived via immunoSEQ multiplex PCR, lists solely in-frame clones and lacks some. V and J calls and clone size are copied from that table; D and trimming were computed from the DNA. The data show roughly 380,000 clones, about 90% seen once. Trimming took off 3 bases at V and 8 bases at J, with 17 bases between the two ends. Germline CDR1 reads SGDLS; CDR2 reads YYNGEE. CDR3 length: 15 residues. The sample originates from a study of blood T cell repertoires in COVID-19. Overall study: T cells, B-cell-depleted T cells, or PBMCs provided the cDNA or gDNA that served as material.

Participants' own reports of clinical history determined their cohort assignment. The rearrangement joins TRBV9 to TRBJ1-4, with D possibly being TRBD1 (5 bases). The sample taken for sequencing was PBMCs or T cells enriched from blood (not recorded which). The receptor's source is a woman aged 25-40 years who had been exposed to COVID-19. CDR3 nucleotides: TGTGCCAGCAGCGGACCATCTGGGGGGGACGAAAAACTGTTTTTT. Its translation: CASSGPSGGDEKLFF.